This T cell receptor beta chain was identified during a study of blood T cell repertoires in COVID-19. Study details: The study drew acute and convalescent COVID-19 samples from the United States, Italy and Spain. Nucleic acid was either cDNA or gDNA, and it came from T cells, B-cell-depleted T cells, or PBMCs.

The CDR3 length is 15 residues. Germline assignment: CDR1 SGHDN and CDR2 FVKESK. V was shortened by 4 bases and J by 0 bases, with 11 bases between the two germline ends. This clone was counted only a few times. Study processing details: Amplification with reference gene primers provided the estimates of nucleated cell counts. Sequenced by immunoSEQ multiplex PCR; TCRdb stores in-frame clones only, minus some. V and J calls and clone size are those listed in that table; D and trimming were worked out from the DNA. The data contain roughly 27,000 clones, 80% to 90% of them seen just once; the ten biggest clones take up approximately 9.9%.

The sequence came from a human donor in a cohort sampled during active COVID-19. The material sequenced was peripheral blood. V usage is TRBV14 and J usage is TRBJ2-3; D remains unclear. The CDR3 DNA reads TGTGCCAGCAGCCTTCAACTCGCTAGCACAGATACGCAGTATTTT. It is translated as CASSLQLASTDTQYF.